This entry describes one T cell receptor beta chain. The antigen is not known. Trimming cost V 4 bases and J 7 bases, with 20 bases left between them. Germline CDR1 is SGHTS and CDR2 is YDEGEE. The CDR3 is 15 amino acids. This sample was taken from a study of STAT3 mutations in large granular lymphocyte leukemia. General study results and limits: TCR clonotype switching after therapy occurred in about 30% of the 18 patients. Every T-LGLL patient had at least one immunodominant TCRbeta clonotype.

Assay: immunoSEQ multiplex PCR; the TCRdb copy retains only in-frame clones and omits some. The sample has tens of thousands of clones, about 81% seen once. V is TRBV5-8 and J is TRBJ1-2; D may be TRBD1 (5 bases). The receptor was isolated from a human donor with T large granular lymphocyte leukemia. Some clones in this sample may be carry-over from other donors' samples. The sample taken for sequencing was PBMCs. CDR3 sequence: CASSLPLGAARGYTF. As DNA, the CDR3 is TGTGCCAGCAGCCTCCCACTTGGGGCAGCTCGTGGCTACACCTTC.